This record concerns one T cell receptor beta chain sequence. The PCR made use of 60 Vbeta and 13 Jbeta primers. TCRdb's copy holds only in-frame clones and misses some; the assay was immunoSEQ multiplex PCR. The table has approximately 97,000 clones, around 82% seen once. This specimen belongs to a study of cytomegalovirus exposure and HLA in healthy donors. Healthy bone marrow donors made up the cohort. The CDR3 is 14 amino acids. V lost 5 bases, J lost 8 bases, and 15 bases lay in between. CDR1 is SEHNR, CDR2 FQNEAQ, per germline (reference sequence). The chain recombines TRBV7-9 with TRBJ1-4; unclear D gene. Sequencing input: PBMCs. This sequence was found in a man in his forties in good health and CMV-seropositive. The CDR3 DNA reads as TGTGCCAGCAGCCGTTCGGCGGGAGGGGAAAAACTGTTTTTT. Its protein product is CASSRSAGGEKLFF.